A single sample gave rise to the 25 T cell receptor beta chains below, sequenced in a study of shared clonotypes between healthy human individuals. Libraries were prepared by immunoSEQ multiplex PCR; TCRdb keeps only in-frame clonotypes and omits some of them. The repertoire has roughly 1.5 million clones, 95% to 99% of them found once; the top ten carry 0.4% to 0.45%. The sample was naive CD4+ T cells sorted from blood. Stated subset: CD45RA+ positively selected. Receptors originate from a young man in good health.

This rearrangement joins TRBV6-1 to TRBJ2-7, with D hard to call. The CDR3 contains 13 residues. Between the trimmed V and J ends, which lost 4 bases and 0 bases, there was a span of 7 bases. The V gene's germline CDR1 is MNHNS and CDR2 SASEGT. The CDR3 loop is CASSVESSYEQYF. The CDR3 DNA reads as TGTGCCAGCAGTGTCGAGAGCTCCTACGAGCAGTACTTC.

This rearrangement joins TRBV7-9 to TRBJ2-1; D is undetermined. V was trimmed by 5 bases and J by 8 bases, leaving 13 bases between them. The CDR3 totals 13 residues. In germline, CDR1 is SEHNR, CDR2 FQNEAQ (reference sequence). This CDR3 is CASSPLVIDEQFF. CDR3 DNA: TGTGCCAGCAGCCCCCTGGTTATTGATGAGCAGTTCTTC.

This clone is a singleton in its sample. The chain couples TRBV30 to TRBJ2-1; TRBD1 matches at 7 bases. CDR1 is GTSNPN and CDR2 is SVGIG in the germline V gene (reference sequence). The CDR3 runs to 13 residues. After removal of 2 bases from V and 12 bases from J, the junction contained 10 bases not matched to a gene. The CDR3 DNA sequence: TGTGCCTGGAGTTCCCTCCCGACAGGGCGGCAGTTCTTC. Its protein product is CAWSSLPTGRQFF.

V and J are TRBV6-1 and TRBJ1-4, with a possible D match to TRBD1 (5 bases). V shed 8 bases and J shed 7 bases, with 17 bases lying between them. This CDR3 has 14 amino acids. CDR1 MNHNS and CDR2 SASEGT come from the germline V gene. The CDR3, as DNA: TGTGCCAGCGGCGCCGGGGGATCTTTTGAAAAACTGTTTTTT. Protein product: CASGAGGSFEKLFF.

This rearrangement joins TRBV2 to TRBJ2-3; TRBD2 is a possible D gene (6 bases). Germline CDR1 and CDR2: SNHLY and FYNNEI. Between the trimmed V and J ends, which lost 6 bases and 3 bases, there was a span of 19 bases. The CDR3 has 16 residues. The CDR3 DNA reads TGTGCCAGCAGGGAACGGGTGGGGGACTTGACAGATACGCAGTATTTT. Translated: CASRERVGDLTDTQYF. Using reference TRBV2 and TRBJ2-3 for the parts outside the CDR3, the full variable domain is EPEVTQTPSHQVTQMGQEVILRCVPISNHLYFYWYRQILGQKVEFLVSFYNNEISEKSEIFDDQFSVERPDGSNFTLKIRSTKLEDSAMYFCASRERVGDLTDTQYFGPGTRLTVL.

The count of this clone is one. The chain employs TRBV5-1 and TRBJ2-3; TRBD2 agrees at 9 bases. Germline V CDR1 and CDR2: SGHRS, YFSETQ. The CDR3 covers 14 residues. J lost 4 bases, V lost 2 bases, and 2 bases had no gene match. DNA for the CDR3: TGCGCCAGCAGCTTCCTAGCGGGACCAGATACGCAGTATTTT. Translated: CASSFLAGPDTQYF.

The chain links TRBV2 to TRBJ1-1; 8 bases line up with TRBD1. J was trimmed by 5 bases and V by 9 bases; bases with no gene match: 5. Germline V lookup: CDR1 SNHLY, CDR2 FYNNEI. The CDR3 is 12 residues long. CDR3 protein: CARGQGGTEAFF. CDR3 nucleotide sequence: TGTGCCAGAGGACAGGGAGGAACTGAAGCTTTCTTT.

This CDR3 is CASISEGYNEQFF. The CDR3 region has the DNA TGTGCCAGCATTTCGGAGGGCTACAATGAGCAGTTCTTC. The genes are TRBV28 and TRBJ2-1, with D possibly matching TRBD2 (6 bases). Germline loops: CDR1 MDHEN, CDR2 SYDVKM. Trimming stripped 7 bases from V and 3 bases from J, with 10 bases between. This CDR3 comprises 13 residues. The full variable domain, completed using reference TRBV28 and TRBJ2-1, is DVKVTQSSRYLVKRTGEKVFLECVQDMDHENMFWYRQDPGLGLRLIYFSYDVKMKEKGDIPEGYSVSREKKERFSLILESASTNQTSMYLCASISEGYNEQFFGPGTRLTVL.

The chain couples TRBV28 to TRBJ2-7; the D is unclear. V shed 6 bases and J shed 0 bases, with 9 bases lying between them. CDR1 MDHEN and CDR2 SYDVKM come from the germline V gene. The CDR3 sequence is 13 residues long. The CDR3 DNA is TGTGCCAGCAGACAGACGAGCTCCTACGAGCAGTACTTC. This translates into CASRQTSSYEQYF.

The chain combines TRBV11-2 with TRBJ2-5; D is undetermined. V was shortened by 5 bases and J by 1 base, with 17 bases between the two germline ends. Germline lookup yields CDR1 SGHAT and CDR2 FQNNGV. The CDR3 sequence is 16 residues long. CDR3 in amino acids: CASSMARGLPQETQYF. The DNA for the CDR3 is TGTGCCAGCAGCATGGCCCGAGGCTTACCCCAAGAGACCCAGTACTTC.

The CDR3 here is CASSPQIAGVYEQYF. The CDR3 bases are TGTGCCAGCAGCCCCCAGATAGCGGGCGTCTACGAGCAGTACTTC. The gene calls are TRBV11-2 and TRBJ2-7; 7 nucleotides line up with TRBD2. Germline trimming cut 5 bases from V and 3 bases from J; bases unmatched to any gene: 10. The CDR3 is 15 residues long. Per germline, CDR1 SGHAT and CDR2 FQNNGV.

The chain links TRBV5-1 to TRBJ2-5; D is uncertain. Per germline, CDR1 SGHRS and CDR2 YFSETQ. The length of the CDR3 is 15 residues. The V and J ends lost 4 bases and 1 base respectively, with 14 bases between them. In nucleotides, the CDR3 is TGCGCCAGCAGCCTGGCACACAGCACCCAAGAGACCCAGTACTTC. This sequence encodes CASSLAHSTQETQYF. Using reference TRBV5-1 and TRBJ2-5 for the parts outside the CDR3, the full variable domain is KAGVTQTPRYLIKTRGQQVTLSCSPISGHRSVSWYQQTPGQGLQFLFEYFSETQRNKGNFPGRFSGRQFSNSRSEMNVSTLELGDSALYLCASSLAHSTQETQYFGPGTRLLVL.

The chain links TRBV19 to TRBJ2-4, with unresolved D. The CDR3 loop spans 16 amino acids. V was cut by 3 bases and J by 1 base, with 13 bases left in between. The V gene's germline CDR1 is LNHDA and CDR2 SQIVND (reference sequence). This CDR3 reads CASSMRWDSAKNIQYF. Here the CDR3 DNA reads TGTGCCAGTAGTATGAGGTGGGATTCGGCCAAAAACATTCAGTACTTC.

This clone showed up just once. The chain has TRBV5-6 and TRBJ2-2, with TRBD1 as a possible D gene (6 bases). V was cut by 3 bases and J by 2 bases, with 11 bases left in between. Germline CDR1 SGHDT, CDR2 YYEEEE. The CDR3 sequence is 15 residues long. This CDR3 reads CASSSRQANTGELFF. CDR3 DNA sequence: TGTGCCAGCAGCTCGAGACAGGCAAACACCGGGGAGCTGTTTTTT.

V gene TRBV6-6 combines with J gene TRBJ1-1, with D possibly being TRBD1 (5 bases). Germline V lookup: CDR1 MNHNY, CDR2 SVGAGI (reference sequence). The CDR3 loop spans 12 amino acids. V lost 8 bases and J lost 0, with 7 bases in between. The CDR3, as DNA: TGTGCCAGCCGGGACCTGAACACTGAAGCTTTCTTT. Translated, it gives CASRDLNTEAFF.

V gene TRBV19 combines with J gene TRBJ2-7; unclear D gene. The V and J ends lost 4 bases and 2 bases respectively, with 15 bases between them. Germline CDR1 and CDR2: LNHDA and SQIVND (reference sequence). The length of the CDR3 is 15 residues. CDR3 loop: CASSRTLGGPYEQYF. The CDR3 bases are TGTGCCAGTAGTAGGACCTTAGGTGGCCCCTACGAGCAGTACTTC.

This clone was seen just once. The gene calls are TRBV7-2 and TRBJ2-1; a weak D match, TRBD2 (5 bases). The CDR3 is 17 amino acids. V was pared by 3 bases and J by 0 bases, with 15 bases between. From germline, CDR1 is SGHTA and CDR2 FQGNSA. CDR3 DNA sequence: TGTGCCAGCAGCTTCCCATATCGAGGGAGCTCCTACAATGAGCAGTTCTTC. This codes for CASSFPYRGSSYNEQFF.

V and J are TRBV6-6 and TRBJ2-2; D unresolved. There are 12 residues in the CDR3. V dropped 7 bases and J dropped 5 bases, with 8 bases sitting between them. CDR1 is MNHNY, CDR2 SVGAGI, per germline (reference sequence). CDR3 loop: CASTPATGELFF. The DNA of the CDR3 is TGTGCCAGCACCCCGGCGACCGGGGAGCTGTTTTTT.

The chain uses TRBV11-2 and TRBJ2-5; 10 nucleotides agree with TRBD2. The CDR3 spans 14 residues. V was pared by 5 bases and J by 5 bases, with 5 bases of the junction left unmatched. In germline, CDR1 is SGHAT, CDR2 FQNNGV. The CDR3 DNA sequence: TGTGCCAGCAGCCCAAGCGGGAGGGCGGAGACCCAGTACTTC. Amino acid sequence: CASSPSGRAETQYF.

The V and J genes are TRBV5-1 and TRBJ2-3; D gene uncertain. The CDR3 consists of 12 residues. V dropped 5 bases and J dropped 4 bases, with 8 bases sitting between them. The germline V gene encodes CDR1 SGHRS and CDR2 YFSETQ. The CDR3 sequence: CASSQEADTQYF. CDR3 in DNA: TGCGCCAGCAGTCAAGAGGCAGATACGCAGTATTTT.

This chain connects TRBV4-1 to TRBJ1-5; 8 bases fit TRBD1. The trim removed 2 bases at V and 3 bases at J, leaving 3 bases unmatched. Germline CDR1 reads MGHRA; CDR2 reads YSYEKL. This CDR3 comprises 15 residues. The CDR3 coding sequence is TGCGCCAGCAGCCAACTGACAGGGGTCAATCAGCCCCAGCATTTT. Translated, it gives CASSQLTGVNQPQHF.

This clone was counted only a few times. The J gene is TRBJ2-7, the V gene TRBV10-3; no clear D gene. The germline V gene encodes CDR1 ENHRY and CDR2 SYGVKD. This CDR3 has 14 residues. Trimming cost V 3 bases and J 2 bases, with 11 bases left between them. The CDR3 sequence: CAISEAVPTYEQYF. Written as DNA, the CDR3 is TGTGCCATCAGTGAAGCAGTACCCACCTACGAGCAGTACTTC.

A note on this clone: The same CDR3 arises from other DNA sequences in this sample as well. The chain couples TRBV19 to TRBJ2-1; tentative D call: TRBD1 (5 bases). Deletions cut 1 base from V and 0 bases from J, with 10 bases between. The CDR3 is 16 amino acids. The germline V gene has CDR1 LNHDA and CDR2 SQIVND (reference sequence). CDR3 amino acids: CASSIVRGSSYNEQFF. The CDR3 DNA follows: TGTGCCAGTAGTATAGTAAGGGGTAGCTCCTACAATGAGCAGTTCTTC.

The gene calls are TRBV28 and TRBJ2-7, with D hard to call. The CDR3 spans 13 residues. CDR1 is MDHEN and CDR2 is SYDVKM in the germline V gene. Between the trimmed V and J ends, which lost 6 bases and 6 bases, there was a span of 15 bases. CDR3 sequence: CASRRTRPGEQYF. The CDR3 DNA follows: TGTGCCAGCAGGAGGACCCGCCCTGGCGAGCAGTACTTC.

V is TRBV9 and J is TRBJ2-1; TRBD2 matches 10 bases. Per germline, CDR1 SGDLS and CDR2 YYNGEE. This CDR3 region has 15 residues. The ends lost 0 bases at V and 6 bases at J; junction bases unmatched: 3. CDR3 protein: CASSVASGRSNEQFF. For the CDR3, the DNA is TGTGCCAGCAGCGTAGCTAGCGGGAGATCCAATGAGCAGTTCTTC.